Described below is a single TCR beta chain sequence and its context. Under the authors' procedure: For nucleated cells, counts were estimated from reference gene primer amplification. Sequenced by immunoSEQ multiplex PCR; TCRdb stores in-frame clones only, minus some. The DNA gave D and trimming, while V, J and clone size come from that table. The sample includes roughly 200,000 clones, more than 75% of them seen just once. The CDR3 is 14 amino acids. Trimming at V came to 4 bases and at J to 6 bases, leaving 8 bases not matched to a gene. Germline CDR1 and CDR2: MGHRA and YSYEKL. This sample was included in a study of blood T cell repertoires in COVID-19. Study as a whole: PBMCs, B-cell-depleted T cells, or T cells provided the cDNA or gDNA that made up the material.

Patients at the Seattle site were enrolled during active infection and followed longitudinally. This chain connects TRBV4-1 to TRBJ2-5; the match to TRBD2 covers 7 bases. This receptor was obtained from a woman between 35 and 50 years old with COVID-19, enrolled during active disease. Sequenced input: peripheral blood. The CDR3: CASSRSAGVQTQYF. CDR3 coding DNA: TGCGCCAGCAGCCGCTCGGCGGGAGTTCAGACCCAGTACTTC.